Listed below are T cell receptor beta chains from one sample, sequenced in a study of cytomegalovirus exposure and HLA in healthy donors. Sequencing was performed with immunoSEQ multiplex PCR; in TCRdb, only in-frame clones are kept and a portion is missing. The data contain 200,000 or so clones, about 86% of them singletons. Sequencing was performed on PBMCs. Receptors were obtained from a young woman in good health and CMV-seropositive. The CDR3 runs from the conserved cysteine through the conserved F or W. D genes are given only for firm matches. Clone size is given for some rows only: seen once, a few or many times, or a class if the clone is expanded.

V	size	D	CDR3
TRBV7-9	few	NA	CASSLETGAVKTQYF
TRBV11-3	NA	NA	CASSPSRGADTQYF
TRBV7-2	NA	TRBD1	CASSPGGTTDTQYF
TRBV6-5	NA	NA	CASSYSRTGELFF
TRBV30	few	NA	CAGSGRTSEAFF
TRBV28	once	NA	CASSQRGEKLFF
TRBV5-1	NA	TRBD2	CASSLLASGEQETQYF
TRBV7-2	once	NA	CASSPIPRGNTEAFF
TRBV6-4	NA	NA	CASSPGPGTGANGLTF
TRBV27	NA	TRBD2	CASSFGRGGGNEQYF
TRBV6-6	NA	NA	CASSLQGLLSGNTIYF
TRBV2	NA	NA	CASRDGTTGNEKLFF
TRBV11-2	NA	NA	CASSPSSTHYGYTF
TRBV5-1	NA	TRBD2	CASSLLASGGQETQYF
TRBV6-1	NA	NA	CASSELLTGLSNSPLHF
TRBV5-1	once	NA	CASSWGGVNTEAFF
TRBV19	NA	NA	CASLEGQPPYGYTF
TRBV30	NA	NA	CAFRDILNDYGYTF
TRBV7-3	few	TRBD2	CASSLRAGGEGENTGELFF
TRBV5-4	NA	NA	CASSRGGNYGYTF
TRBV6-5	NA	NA	CASSYYGGGAATEAFF
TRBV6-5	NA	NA	CALGLERTLYEQYF
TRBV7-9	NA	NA	CASSLMGGDTEAFF
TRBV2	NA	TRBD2	CASSAISGAYNEQFF
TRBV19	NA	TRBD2	CASSLAGTYNEQFF
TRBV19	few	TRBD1	CASSMDRITNEKLFF
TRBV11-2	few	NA	CASSLNSGGYNEQFF
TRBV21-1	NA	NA	CASSRDRDTEDNSPLHF
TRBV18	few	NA	CASSPTPSPDQPQHF
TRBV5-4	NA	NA	CASTLAGTDTQYF
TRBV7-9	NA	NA	CASSLNIEAFF
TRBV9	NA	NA	CVSSVNGGEEKLFF
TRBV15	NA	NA	CATSRDRGEQYF
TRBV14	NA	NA	CASSGGTAAWDEQFF
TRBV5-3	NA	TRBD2	CARCSRGASDTQYF
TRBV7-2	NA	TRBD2	CASSLGLAGGLQETQYF
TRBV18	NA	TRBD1	CASRGTGSGNQPQHF
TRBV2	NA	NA	CASHRDTLYEQYF
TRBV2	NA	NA	CASKGGPYEQYF
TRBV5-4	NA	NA	CASSLDPSSSYNSPLHF
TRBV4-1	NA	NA	CASSQGLGTEAFF
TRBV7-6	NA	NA	CASSLGWGTQETQYF
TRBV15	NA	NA	CATSRGGQQETQYF
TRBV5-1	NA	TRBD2	CASSLEPAGGDHEQYF
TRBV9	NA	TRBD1	CASGTGVGNSGNTIYF
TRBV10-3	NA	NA	CANQRTAQETQYF
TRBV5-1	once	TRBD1	CASSLGTGGSNSPLHF